The 23 T cell receptor beta chains presented below share a single source sample, sequenced in a study of tumor and adjacent non-tumor tissue in lung cancer. Three rounds of nested PCR, following a modified ARM-PCR protocol, produced the TCRbeta library. TCRdb passed the multiplex PCR reads through MiXCR, listing each CDR3 protein once. The repertoire holds around 75,000 distinct CDR3 sequences, with under 70% as singletons. RNA was extracted from bulk tissue without any cell sorting. Distant lung tissue was collected more than 3 cm away from the tumor edge. Sequenced material: distant non-tumor lung tissue. The receptors shown here come from a woman aged 45-60 years with non-small cell lung cancer.

With regard to this clonotype: A read error may be the cause here, since a much bigger clone is one base away. The rearrangement links TRBV9 to TRBJ2-1; 10 bases line up with TRBD1. Germline CDR1 SGDLS, CDR2 YYNGEE. The CDR3 spans 16 residues. The CDR3 DNA reads TGTACCAGCAGCAGTCAAGGGACAGGGGCATCCAATGAGCAGTTCTTC. Protein: CTSSSQGTGASNEQFF.

About this clonotype: One junction end does not reproduce the germline sequence, and a read error may be involved. V is TRBV29-1 and J is TRBJ2-1; no clear D gene. The CDR3 has 13 amino acids. Germline V gene lookup returns CDR1 SQVTM and CDR2 ANQGSEA. Written as DNA, the CDR3 is TGCAGCGTTGGAGTCGGACGGTACATTGAGCAGTTCTTC. It yields the protein CSVGVGRYIEQFF.

Worth noting for this clonotype: A much larger clone is a single base away; this may be a read error. The chain couples TRBV6-2 or TRBV6-3 to TRBJ2-2; D is uncertain. The CDR3 runs 14 residues. CDR1 is MNHEY and CDR2 is SVGEGT in the germline V gene. V was clipped by 4 bases and J by 6 bases, with 12 bases between them. This CDR3 is CASSSVSTPGELFF. In DNA form, the CDR3 reads TGTGCCAGCAGTTCTGTCTCCACGCCCGGGGAGCTGTTTTTT.

With respect to this clonotype: The CDR3 end shows no conserved phenylalanine or tryptophan, and so a read error is likely. The rearrangement links TRBV29-1 to TRBJ2-1, with 7 positions matching TRBD2. The V gene end was trimmed by 2 bases and the J gene end by 9 bases; junction bases not matched to a gene: 16. Per germline, CDR1 SQVTM and CDR2 ANQGSEA. CDR3 length equals 16 residues. The CDR3 region is CSVETIGSYRGVEQFS. In DNA, the CDR3 is TGCAGCGTTGAAACTATCGGGAGTTACCGGGGGGTTGAGCAGTTCTCC.

Of note for this clonotype: This may come from a read error, since a much larger clone is one base off. V usage is TRBV20-1 and J usage is TRBJ2-1; TRBD1 or TRBD2 may be the D gene (5 bases each). V shed 4 bases and J shed 5 bases, with 9 bases lying between them. The germline V gene has CDR1 DFQATT and CDR2 SNEGSKA (reference sequence). CDR3 length: 12 residues. The CDR3 protein is CSAKRDDNEQFF. For the CDR3, the DNA is TGCAGTGCTAAAAGGGACGACAATGAGCAGTTCTTC.

This clonotype was found many times. CDR3 in amino acids: CASRGGTEAFF. Written as DNA, the CDR3 is TGTGCCAGCAGGGGCGGGACTGAAGCTTTCTTT. The V gene is TRBV5-4, the J gene TRBJ1-1; D ambiguous. CDR3 size: 11 residues. Per the germline V gene, CDR1 is SGHNT and CDR2 is YYREEE (reference sequence). Trimming pared 5 bases from V and 5 bases from J, leaving 7 bases between.

The chain carries TRBV20-1 and TRBJ2-1, with D hard to call. The CDR3 is 16 amino acids. V shed 5 bases and J shed 3 bases, with 20 bases lying between them. Germline V CDR1 and CDR2: DFQATT, SNEGSKA (reference sequence). CDR3 DNA sequence: TGCAGTGCTCCCAGTGAGCAGCCGAGCTTCTACAATGAGCAGTTCTTC. Translation: CSAPSEQPSFYNEQFF.

This clonotype appeared many times. The chain uses TRBV29-1 and TRBJ2-1, with TRBD1 matching 7 bases. Germline loops: CDR1 SQVTM, CDR2 ANQGSEA. V was pared by 5 bases and J by 8 bases, with 12 bases of the junction left unmatched. The length of the CDR3 is 14 residues. The CDR3 nucleotides read TGCAGCGTTAGGAGCGCCGGGACAGCCTATGAGCAGTTCTTC. Its protein is CSVRSAGTAYEQFF.

Many counts were recorded for this clonotype. The rearrangement joins TRBV20-1 to TRBJ2-3, with 7 bases lining up with TRBD2. The CDR3 covers 13 residues. The trim removed 3 bases at V and 6 bases at J, leaving 6 bases unmatched. Germline CDR1 is DFQATT and CDR2 is SNEGSKA (reference sequence). Here the CDR3 DNA reads TGCAGTGCTAGTAGTACTAGCGCGGATACGCAGTATTTT. It is translated as CSASSTSADTQYF.

With respect to this clonotype: A much larger clone lies one base from this, so it may be a read error. V usage is TRBV10-3 and J usage is TRBJ2-7; 9 nucleotides match TRBD1. CDR1 and CDR2 (germline): ENHRY, SYGVKD. The CDR3 extends over 13 amino acids. The CDR3 sequence is CVISPGQGYEQYF. The CDR3 DNA sequence: TGTGTCATCAGCCCGGGACAGGGCTACGAGCAGTACTTC.

Worth noting for this clonotype: Germline and junction disagree at one end, which may indicate a read error. J is TRBJ2-3 and V is TRBV28; 9 bases fit TRBD2. This CDR3 has 14 residues. Germline-derived CDR1 and CDR2 are MDHEN and SYDVKM. As DNA, the CDR3 is TGTGCCAGCAGTGCCCTAGCGGGAACAGATAGGCAGTATTTT. Encoded protein: CASSALAGTDRQYF.

This clonotype is judged medium-sized (0.01 to 0.1%). V usage is TRBV11-3 and J usage is TRBJ1-1; D is unclear. Germline loops: CDR1 SGHNT, CDR2 YENEEA. The CDR3 contains 14 residues. Trimming pared 0 bases from V and 6 bases from J, leaving 11 bases between. The CDR3 reads CASSLDGETPEAFF. CDR3 nucleotide sequence: TGTGCCAGCAGCTTAGATGGTGAGACTCCTGAAGCTTTCTTT. The entire variable domain, with the rest obtained from reference TRBV11-3 and TRBJ1-1, is as follows: EAGVVQSPRYKIIEKKQPVAFWCNPISGHNTLYWYLQNLGQGPELLIRYENEEAVDDSQLPKDRFSAERLKGVDSTLKIQPAELGDSAVYLCASSLDGETPEAFFGQGTRLTVV.

Points on this clonotype: One end of the junction does not line up with germline, which may come from a read error. V is TRBV20-1 and J is TRBJ2-1, with D maybe TRBD2 (5 bases). Germline V gene data show CDR1 as DFQATT and CDR2 as SNEGSKA (reference sequence). CDR3 size: 12 residues. The CDR3 protein is CSGTLFYNEQFF. The CDR3 region has the DNA TGCAGTGGGACTTTGTTCTACAATGAACAGTTCTTC.

Comments on this clonotype: A much bigger clone sits one base away, suggesting this may be a read error. V gene TRBV12-3 or TRBV12-4 combines with J gene TRBJ1-5, with D unresolved. Trimming stripped 8 bases from V and 0 bases from J, with 11 bases between. The CDR3 totals 14 residues. CDR3 amino acids: CASAGVPSNQPQHF. The DNA of the CDR3 is TGTGCCAGCGCCGGCGTCCCTAGCAATCAGCCCCAGCATTTT.

Worth noting for this clonotype: This likely comes from a read error, as the CDR3 has no conserved phenylalanine or tryptophan at its end. The chain joins TRBV5-8 to TRBJ2-1; D is undetermined. The ends were cut back, 2 bases at V and 6 bases at J, with 6 bases in the middle. This CDR3 has 12 amino acids. Germline CDR1 reads SGHTS; CDR2 reads YDEGEE. The CDR3 DNA sequence: TGTGCCAGCAGCTTTGGGGTCAATGAGCAGTTCCTC. Translation gives CASSFGVNEQFL.

This clonotype was found many times. The chain recombines TRBV7-3 with TRBJ1-1; 7 bases match TRBD1. J was trimmed by 3 bases and V by 2 bases; bases with no gene match: 0. This CDR3 contains 13 residues. CDR1 is SGHTA, CDR2 FQGTGA, per germline. The CDR3 nucleotides read TGTGCCAGCAGCTTACAGGGGGACACTGAAGCTTTCTTT. The encoded protein is CASSLQGDTEAFF.

This clonotype was counted between two and nine times. This may stem from a read error, because a much larger clone lies one nucleotide away. The final CDR3 position lacks the conserved phenylalanine or tryptophan, pointing to a likely read error. The chain joins TRBV5-5 to TRBJ2-7; 13 bases are shared with TRBD2. Germline values: CDR1 SGHKS, CDR2 YYEKEE (reference sequence). Unmatched junction bases numbered 7, after V lost 0 bases and J lost 4 bases. The CDR3 sequence is 17 residues long. CDR3 coding DNA: TGTGCCAGCAGCTTGGCCCCCAGACTAGCGGGAGGTTACGAGCAGTACCTC. As protein: CASSLAPRLAGGYEQYL.

This chain joins TRBV14 and TRBJ2-5; tentative D call: TRBD2 (5 bases). The CDR3 runs to 13 residues. V was cut by 4 bases and J by 9 bases, with 15 bases left in between. The germline gives CDR1 SGHDN, CDR2 FVKESK. The CDR3 DNA sequence: TGTGCCAGCAGCCTGTGGGAGAGTGAGGCCCAGTACTTC. Amino acids: CASSLWESEAQYF.

The chain recombines TRBV19 with TRBJ1-1; D remains unclear. The V end was cut by 5 bases, the J end by 0 bases, with 10 bases between. This CDR3 spans 14 amino acids. Germline V CDR1 and CDR2: LNHDA, SQIVND (reference sequence). The CDR3 DNA sequence: TGTGCCAGTAGTGCAGGATCGATGAACACTGAAGCTTTCTTT. Protein sequence: CASSAGSMNTEAFF. Full variable domain (outside the CDR3, taken from reference TRBV19 and TRBJ1-1): DGGITQSPKYLFRKEGQNVTLSCEQNLNHDAMYWYRQDPGQGLRLIYYSQIVNDFQKGDIAEGYSVSREKKESFPLTVTSAQKNPTAFYLCASSAGSMNTEAFFGQGTRLTVV.

The chain carries TRBV29-1 and TRBJ1-1; D is perhaps TRBD1 (6 bases). Germline CDR1 SQVTM, CDR2 ANQGSEA. Trimming removed 4 bases at V and 2 bases at J, with 14 bases between. The CDR3 consists of 14 residues. The CDR3 DNA is TGCAGCGTTGTTAGACAGGAAGCAAACACTGAAGCTTTCTTT. Protein: CSVVRQEANTEAFF.

A remark on this clonotype: At one boundary the junction diverges from the germline segment, which might be a read error. The gene calls are TRBV6-6 and TRBJ1-1, with D tentatively TRBD1 (6 bases). Germline CDR1 MNHNY, CDR2 SVGAGI (reference sequence). CDR3 length: 14 amino acids. This CDR3 reads CAIGRETGHTEAFF. DNA of the CDR3: TGTGCCATCGGCCGAGAGACAGGCCACACCGAAGCTTTCTTT.

A word on this clonotype: This CDR3 is missing its conserved last phenylalanine or tryptophan, likely due to a read error. This rearrangement joins TRBV18 to TRBJ2-2; 7 bases agree with TRBD1. The germline V gene encodes CDR1 KGHSH and CDR2 LQKENI. The CDR3 spans 16 residues. CDR3 coding DNA: TGTGCCAACTCACCCCAACAGGGGACCAACACCGGGGAGCTGTTTCTT. It translates to CANSPQQGTNTGELFL.

This clonotype was seen more than once but under ten times. The chain employs TRBV11-2 and TRBJ2-7; 9 nucleotides agree with TRBD1. Germline CDR1 and CDR2: SGHAT and FQNNGV. CDR3 length: 15 residues. V lost 6 bases, J lost 2 bases, and 8 bases stayed unmatched. In DNA, the CDR3 is TGTGCCAGCAGGCTCTGGACAGGGGTTACCTACGAGCAGTACTTC. It encodes CASRLWTGVTYEQYF.